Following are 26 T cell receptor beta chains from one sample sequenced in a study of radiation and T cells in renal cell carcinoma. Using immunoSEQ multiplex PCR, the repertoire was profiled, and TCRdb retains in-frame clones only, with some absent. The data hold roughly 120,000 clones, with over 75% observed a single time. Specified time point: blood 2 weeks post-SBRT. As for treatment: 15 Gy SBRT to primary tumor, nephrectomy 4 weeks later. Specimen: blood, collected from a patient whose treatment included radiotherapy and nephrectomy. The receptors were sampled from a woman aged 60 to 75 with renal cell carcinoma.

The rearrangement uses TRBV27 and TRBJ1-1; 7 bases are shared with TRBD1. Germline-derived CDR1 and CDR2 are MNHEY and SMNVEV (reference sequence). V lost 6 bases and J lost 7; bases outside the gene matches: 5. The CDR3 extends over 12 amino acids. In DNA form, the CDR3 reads TGTGCCAGCAGGGGACAGTCCTATGAAGCTTTCTTT. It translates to CASRGQSYEAFF.

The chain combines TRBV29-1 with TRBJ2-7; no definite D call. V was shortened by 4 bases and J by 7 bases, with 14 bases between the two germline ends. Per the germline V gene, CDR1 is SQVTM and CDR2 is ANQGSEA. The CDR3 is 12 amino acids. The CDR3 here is CSVVHPSREQYF. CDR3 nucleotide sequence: TGCAGCGTTGTCCATCCCTCTCGGGAGCAGTACTTC.

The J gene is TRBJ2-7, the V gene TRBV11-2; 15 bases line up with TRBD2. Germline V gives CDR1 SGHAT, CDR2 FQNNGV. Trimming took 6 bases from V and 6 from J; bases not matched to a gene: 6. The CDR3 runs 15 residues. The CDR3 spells CASSQGLAGGAEQYF. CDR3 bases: TGTGCCAGCAGTCAGGGACTAGCGGGAGGTGCCGAGCAGTACTTC.

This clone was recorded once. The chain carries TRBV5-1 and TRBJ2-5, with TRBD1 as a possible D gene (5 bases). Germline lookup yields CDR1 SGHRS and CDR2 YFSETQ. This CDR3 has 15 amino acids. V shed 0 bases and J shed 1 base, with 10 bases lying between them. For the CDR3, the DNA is TGCGCCAGCAGCTTGGAGGCAGGGCCCCAAGAGACCCAGTACTTC. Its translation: CASSLEAGPQETQYF.

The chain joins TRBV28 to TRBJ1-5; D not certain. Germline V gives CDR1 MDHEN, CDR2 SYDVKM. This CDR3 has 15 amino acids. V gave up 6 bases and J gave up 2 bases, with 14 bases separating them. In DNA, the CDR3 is TGTGCCAGCAGGCTCCTTGAAATGGGCAATCAGCCCCAGCATTTT. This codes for CASRLLEMGNQPQHF.

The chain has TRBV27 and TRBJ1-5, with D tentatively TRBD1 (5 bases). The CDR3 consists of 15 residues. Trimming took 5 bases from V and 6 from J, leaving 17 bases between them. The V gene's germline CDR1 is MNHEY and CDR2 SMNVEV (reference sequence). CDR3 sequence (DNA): TGTGCCAGCAGTACGATAGGGGCCCGCGGTCAGCCCCAGCATTTT. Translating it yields CASSTIGARGQPQHF.

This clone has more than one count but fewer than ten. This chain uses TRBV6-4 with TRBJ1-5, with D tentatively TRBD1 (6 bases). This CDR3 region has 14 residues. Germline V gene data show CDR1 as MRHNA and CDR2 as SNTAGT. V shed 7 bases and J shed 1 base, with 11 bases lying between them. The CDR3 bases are TGTGCCAGCATGACTGGGGGCAGCAATCAGCCCCAGCATTTT. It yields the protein CASMTGGSNQPQHF.

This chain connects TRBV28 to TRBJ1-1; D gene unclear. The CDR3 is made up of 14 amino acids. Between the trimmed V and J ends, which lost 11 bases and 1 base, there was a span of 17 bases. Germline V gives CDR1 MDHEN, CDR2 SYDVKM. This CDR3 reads CACFPGWGNTEAFF. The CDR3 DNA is TGTGCCTGTTTCCCGGGTTGGGGGAACACTGAAGCTTTCTTT.

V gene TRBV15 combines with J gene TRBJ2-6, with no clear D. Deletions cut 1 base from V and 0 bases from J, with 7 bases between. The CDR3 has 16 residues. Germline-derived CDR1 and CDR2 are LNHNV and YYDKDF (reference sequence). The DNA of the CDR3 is TGTGCCACCAGCAGAGCCTTGCACTCTGGGGCCAACGTCCTGACTTTC. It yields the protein CATSRALHSGANVLTF.

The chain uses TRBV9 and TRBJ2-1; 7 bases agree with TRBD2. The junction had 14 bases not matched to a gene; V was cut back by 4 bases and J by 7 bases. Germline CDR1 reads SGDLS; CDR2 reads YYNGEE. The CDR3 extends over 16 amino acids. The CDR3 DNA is TGTGCCAGCAGCCCAGAGGTGGGAGGGAGGGGTAATGAGCAGTTCTTC. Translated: CASSPEVGGRGNEQFF.

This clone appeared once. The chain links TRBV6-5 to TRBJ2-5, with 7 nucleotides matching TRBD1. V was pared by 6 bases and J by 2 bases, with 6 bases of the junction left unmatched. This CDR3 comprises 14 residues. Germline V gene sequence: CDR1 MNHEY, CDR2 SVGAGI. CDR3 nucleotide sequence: TGTGCCAGCAGACCAGGGACAGCACAAGAGACCCAGTACTTC. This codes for CASRPGTAQETQYF.

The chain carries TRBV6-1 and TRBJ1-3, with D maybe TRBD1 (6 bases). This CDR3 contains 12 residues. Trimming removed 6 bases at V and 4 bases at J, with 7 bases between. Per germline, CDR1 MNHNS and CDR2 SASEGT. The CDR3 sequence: CASSGQGNTIYF. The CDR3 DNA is TGTGCCAGCAGCGGACAGGGAAACACCATATATTTT.

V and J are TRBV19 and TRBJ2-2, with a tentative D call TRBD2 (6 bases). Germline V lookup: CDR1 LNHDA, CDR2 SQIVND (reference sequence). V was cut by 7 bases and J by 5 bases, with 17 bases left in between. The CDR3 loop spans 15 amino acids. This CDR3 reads CASKSLGGATGELFF. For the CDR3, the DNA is TGTGCCAGTAAATCGCTCGGAGGGGCGACCGGGGAGCTGTTTTTT. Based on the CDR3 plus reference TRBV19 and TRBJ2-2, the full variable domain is DGGITQSPKYLFRKEGQNVTLSCEQNLNHDAMYWYRQDPGQGLRLIYYSQIVNDFQKGDIAEGYSVSREKKESFPLTVTSAQKNPTAFYLCASKSLGGATGELFFGEGSRLTVL.

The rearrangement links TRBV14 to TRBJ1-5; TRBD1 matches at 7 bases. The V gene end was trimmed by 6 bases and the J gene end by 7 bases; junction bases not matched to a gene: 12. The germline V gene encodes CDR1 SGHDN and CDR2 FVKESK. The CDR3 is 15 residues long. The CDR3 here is CASSRNRGMEQPQHF. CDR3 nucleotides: TGTGCCAGCAGTCGGAACAGGGGAATGGAGCAGCCCCAGCATTTT.

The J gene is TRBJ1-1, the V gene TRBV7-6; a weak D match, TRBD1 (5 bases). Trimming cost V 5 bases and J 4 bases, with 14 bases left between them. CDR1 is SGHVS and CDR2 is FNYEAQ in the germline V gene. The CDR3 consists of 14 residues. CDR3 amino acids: CASSASGGVTEAFF. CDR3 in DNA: TGTGCCAGCAGCGCCTCCGGGGGGGTCACTGAAGCTTTCTTT.

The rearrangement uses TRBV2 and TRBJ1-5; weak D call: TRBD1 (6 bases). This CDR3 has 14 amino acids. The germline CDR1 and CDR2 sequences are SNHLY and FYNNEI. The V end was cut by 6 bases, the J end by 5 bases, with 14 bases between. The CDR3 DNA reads TGTGCCAGCAGAAGGACAGTGACTGATCAGCCCCAGCATTTT. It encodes CASRRTVTDQPQHF. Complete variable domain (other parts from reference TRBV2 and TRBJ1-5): EPEVTQTPSHQVTQMGQEVILRCVPISNHLYFYWYRQILGQKVEFLVSFYNNEISEKSEIFDDQFSVERPDGSNFTLKIRSTKLEDSAMYFCASRRTVTDQPQHFGDGTRLSIL.

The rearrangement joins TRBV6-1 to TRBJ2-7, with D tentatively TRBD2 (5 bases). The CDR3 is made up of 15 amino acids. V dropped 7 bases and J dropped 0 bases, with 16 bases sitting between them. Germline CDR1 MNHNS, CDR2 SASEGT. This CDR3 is CASTSLGVVSYEQYF. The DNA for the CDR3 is TGTGCCAGCACTTCACTCGGGGTGGTCTCCTACGAGCAGTACTTC.

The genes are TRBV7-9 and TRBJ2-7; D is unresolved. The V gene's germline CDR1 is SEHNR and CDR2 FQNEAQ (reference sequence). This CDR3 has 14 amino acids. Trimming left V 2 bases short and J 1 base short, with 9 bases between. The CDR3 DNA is TGTGCCAGCAGCTTAAATCCCGGGTCCTACGAGCAGTACTTC. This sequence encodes CASSLNPGSYEQYF. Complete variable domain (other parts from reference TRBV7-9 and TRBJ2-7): DTGVSQNPRHKITKRGQNVTFRCDPISEHNRLYWYRQTLGQGPEFLTYFQNEAQLEKSRLLSDRFSAERPKGSFSTLEIQRTEQGDSAMYLCASSLNPGSYEQYFGPGTRLTVT.

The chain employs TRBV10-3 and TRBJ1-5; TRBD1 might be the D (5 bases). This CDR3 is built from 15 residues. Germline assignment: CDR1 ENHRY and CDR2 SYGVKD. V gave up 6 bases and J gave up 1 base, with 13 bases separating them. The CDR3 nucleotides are TGTGCCATCAGGGATGGGACGGCAAGCAATCAGCCCCAGCATTTT. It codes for CAIRDGTASNQPQHF.

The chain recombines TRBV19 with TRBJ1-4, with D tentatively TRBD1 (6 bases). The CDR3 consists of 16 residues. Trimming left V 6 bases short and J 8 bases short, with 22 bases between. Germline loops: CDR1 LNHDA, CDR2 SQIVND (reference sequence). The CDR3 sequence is CASSRTTLQGREKLFF. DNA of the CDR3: TGTGCCAGTAGCCGGACCACTCTACAGGGTCGCGAAAAACTGTTTTTT.

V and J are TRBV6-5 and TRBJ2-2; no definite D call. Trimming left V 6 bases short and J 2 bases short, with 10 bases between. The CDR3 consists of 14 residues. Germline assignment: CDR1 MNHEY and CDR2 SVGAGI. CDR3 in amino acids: CASRLLRNTGELFF. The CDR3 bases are TGTGCCAGCAGGCTACTCCGAAACACCGGGGAGCTGTTTTTT.

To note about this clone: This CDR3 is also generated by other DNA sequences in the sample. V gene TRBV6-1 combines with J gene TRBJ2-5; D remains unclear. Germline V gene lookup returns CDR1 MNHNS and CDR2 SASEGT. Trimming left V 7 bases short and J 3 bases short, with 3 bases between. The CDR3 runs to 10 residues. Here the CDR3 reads CASTEETQYF. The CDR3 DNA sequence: TGTGCCAGCACGGAAGAGACCCAGTACTTC.

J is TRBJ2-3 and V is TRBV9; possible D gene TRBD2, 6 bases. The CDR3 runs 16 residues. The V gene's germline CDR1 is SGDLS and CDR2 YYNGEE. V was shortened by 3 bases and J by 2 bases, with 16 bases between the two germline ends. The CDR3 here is CASSAEIAADTDTQYF. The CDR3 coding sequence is TGTGCCAGCAGCGCAGAAATAGCGGCTGACACAGATACGCAGTATTTT.

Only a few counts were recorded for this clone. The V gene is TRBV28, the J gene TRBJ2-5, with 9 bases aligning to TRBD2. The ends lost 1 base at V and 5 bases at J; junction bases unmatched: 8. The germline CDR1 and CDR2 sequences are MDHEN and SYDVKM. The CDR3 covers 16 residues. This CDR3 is CASSLSILAGGETQYF. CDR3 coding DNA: TGTGCCAGCAGTTTATCGATACTAGCGGGTGGGGAGACCCAGTACTTC.

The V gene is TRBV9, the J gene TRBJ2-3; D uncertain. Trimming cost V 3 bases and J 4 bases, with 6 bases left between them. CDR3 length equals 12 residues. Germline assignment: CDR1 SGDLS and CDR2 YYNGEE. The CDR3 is CASSEEADTQYF. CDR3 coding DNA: TGTGCCAGCAGCGAAGAAGCAGATACGCAGTATTTT.

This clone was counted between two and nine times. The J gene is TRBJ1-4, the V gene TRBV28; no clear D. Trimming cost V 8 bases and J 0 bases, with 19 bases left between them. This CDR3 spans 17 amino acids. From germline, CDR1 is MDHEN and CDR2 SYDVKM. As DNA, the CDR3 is TGTGCCAGCTGGGGAGGCGGGGAGGATACAACTAATGAAAAACTGTTTTTT. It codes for CASWGGGEDTTNEKLFF.